The sequence of this T cell receptor beta chain was determined in a study of T cells in Graves' hyperthyroidism and ophthalmopathy. Study summary: Before any treatment, at initial diagnosis, peripheral blood was collected.

Hyperthyroidism was newly diagnosed in patients aged 18 to 65 (duration under 2 months). Uncontrolled infection, other autoimmune disease, pregnancy or lactation disqualified patients from enrolment. In this sample, this clonotype turned up many times. It was RNA transcripts that yielded the amplified TCR beta CDR3 regions. The TCR CDR3 first-round RT-PCR relied on the HTBI primer set. TCRdb processed the multiplex PCR reads anew with MiXCR; each CDR3 protein has one entry. Found here are nearly 750,000 distinct CDR3 sequences, approximately 36% of them singletons; the top ten hold around 30%. The sequence came from a woman in her forties with Graves' hyperthyroidism. The sequenced sample was blood.

The CDR3 DNA reads as TGTGCCACAGACGACAGGGGTAATCAGCCCCAGCATTTT. Translated: CATDDRGNQPQHF. The chain joins TRBV15 to TRBJ1-5; TRBD1 matches at 8 bases. There are 13 residues in the CDR3. Losses at the gene ends were 9 bases for V and 4 bases for J; bases not matched to a gene: 5. Germline lookup yields CDR1 LNHNV and CDR2 YYDKDF (reference sequence). The complete variable domain, with remaining parts taken from reference TRBV15 and TRBJ1-5, reads DAMVIQNPRYQVTQFGKPVTLSCSQTLNHNVMYWYQQKSSQAPKLLFHYYDKDFNNEADTPDNFQSRRPNTSFCFLDIRSPGLGDTAMYLCATDDRGNQPQHFGDGTRLSIL.